This T cell receptor (beta chain) was observed in a study of blood T cells in healthy people across ages. There are 18 residues in the CDR3. Between the trimmed V and J ends, which lost 1 base and 0 bases, there was a span of 16 bases. The germline V gene encodes CDR1 LNHNV and CDR2 YYDKDF (reference sequence). Of note for this clonotype: What it recognizes is unknown.

The use of a sample-barcoded 5' primer and a J-beta primer mix characterized a second PCR of about 7 to 12 cycles. TCRdb passed the 5' RACE reads through MiXCR, listing each CDR3 protein once. The profile shows around 500,000 distinct CDR3 sequences, roughly 48% of them singletons. Broader study findings: Donor CMV infection status was unknown, possibly confounding age-related changes in expanded clonotypes. As age increased, TCR beta diversity per million T cells fell in a roughly linear fashion.

In terms of origin and age, donors were healthy Caucasian individuals from Russia aged about 6 to 90. J is TRBJ1-3 and V is TRBV15, with D maybe TRBD1 (5 bases). The receptor was isolated from a man older than 75 in good health. Sample: blood. CDR3 residues: CATSRVLGTEHSGNTIYF. DNA for the CDR3: TGTGCCACCAGCAGAGTATTGGGGACGGAACACTCTGGAAACACCATATATTTT.